These 32 T cell receptor beta chains came from one sample sequenced in a study of shared clonotypes between healthy human individuals. Only in-frame clones appear in the TCRdb table, and some are missing; sequencing was by immunoSEQ multiplex PCR. The sample comprises approximately 1.4 million clones, 98% of which are singletons, and roughly 0.4% rests with the top ten. Specimen: naive CD4+ T cells sorted from blood. Regarding subset: CD45RA+ positively selected. These receptor sequences come from a man aged 25-45 years in good health.

V gene TRBV11-3 combines with J gene TRBJ2-2, with D unclear. This CDR3 contains 13 residues. V lost 5 bases and J 7 bases, leaving 11 bases between the germline ends. Germline V gene lookup returns CDR1 SGHNT and CDR2 YENEEA. DNA of the CDR3: TGTGCCAGCAGCGAAACTGGCGTCGGGGAGCTGTTTTTT. Translated, it gives CASSETGVGELFF.

V gene TRBV6-6 combines with J gene TRBJ2-7; 10 nucleotides agree with TRBD1. The CDR3 spans 16 residues. The germline V gene encodes CDR1 MNHNY and CDR2 SVGAGI (reference sequence). V lost 2 bases to trimming and J lost 7 bases; unmatched junction nucleotides: 11. The CDR3 is CASSYGQGVALGEQYF. The CDR3 DNA sequence: TGTGCCAGCAGTTACGGACAGGGGGTCGCCTTGGGGGAGCAGTACTTC.

The chain recombines TRBV2 with TRBJ1-5, with D perhaps matching TRBD1 (5 bases). Germline assignment: CDR1 SNHLY and CDR2 FYNNEI. Trimming removed 5 bases from V and 5 bases from J, with 13 bases in between. This CDR3 spans 14 amino acids. CDR3 coding DNA: TGTGCCAGCAGTTATTTAGGGGCCGATCAGCCCCAGCATTTT. It is translated as CASSYLGADQPQHF.

The chain links TRBV29-1 to TRBJ2-1, with D unresolved. The CDR3 spans 14 residues. V lost 2 bases, J lost 9 bases, and 17 bases lay in between. The germline V gene has CDR1 SQVTM and CDR2 ANQGSEA. The CDR3 nucleotides are TGCAGCGTTGAACCCCCCAGAATCGGATCTGAGCAGTTCTTC. Translated, it gives CSVEPPRIGSEQFF.

The chain combines TRBV18 with TRBJ2-1; a possible D gene is TRBD2 (5 bases). CDR1 and CDR2 from the germline V gene are KGHSH and LQKENI. V was clipped by 5 bases and J by 3 bases, with 11 bases between them. CDR3 length: 14 residues. Here the CDR3 reads CASSLGVGYNEQFF. Here the CDR3 DNA reads TGTGCCAGCTCATTGGGAGTAGGCTACAATGAGCAGTTCTTC.

The V call is TRBV9, the J call TRBJ1-1; D call uncertain. The ends were cut back, 0 bases at V and 6 bases at J, with 18 bases in the middle. Germline V gene sequence: CDR1 SGDLS, CDR2 YYNGEE. The CDR3 consists of 16 residues. The CDR3: CASSVDPFDGTAEAFF. CDR3 nucleotide sequence: TGTGCCAGCAGCGTAGATCCATTTGATGGAACGGCTGAAGCTTTCTTT.

The chain combines TRBV19 with TRBJ2-7, with 7 bases matching TRBD2. This CDR3 spans 14 amino acids. The junction had 6 bases not matched to a gene; V was cut back by 3 bases and J by 4 bases. Germline CDR1 reads LNHDA; CDR2 reads SQIVND (reference sequence). The CDR3 region is CASSISSGDYEQYF. The CDR3 DNA is TGTGCCAGTAGTATTTCTAGCGGAGATTACGAGCAGTACTTC. The entire variable domain, with the rest obtained from reference TRBV19 and TRBJ2-7, is as follows: DGGITQSPKYLFRKEGQNVTLSCEQNLNHDAMYWYRQDPGQGLRLIYYSQIVNDFQKGDIAEGYSVSREKKESFPLTVTSAQKNPTAFYLCASSISSGDYEQYFGPGTRLTVT.

CDR3 in amino acids: CASSESITEVGIQYF. Written as DNA, the CDR3 is TGTGCCAGCAGTGAATCGATTACGGAGGTAGGGATTCAGTACTTC. The chain recombines TRBV25-1 with TRBJ2-4; tentative D call: TRBD2 (5 bases). Germline V lookup: CDR1 MGHDK, CDR2 SYGVNS. The germline V and J ends were trimmed by 1 base and 10 bases, with 17 bases remaining between them. The CDR3 runs 15 residues.

The V call is TRBV9, the J call TRBJ2-1, with D perhaps matching TRBD2 (5 bases). Germline V gene sequence: CDR1 SGDLS, CDR2 YYNGEE. The germline V and J ends were trimmed by 0 bases and 2 bases, with 9 bases remaining between them. The CDR3 totals 15 residues. The CDR3 region is CASSVAREPYNEQFF. CDR3 DNA: TGTGCCAGCAGCGTAGCGAGGGAGCCCTACAATGAGCAGTTCTTC.

The CDR3 spells CASSPSGWPQHF. The CDR3 nucleotides are TGTGCCAGCAGCCCGTCAGGGTGGCCCCAGCATTTT. The rearrangement links TRBV7-2 to TRBJ1-5, with a tentative D call TRBD1 (5 bases). The CDR3 sequence is 12 residues long. From germline, CDR1 is SGHTA and CDR2 FQGNSA. V was cut by 5 bases and J by 9 bases, with 11 bases left in between.

The chain carries TRBV6-6 and TRBJ2-2; possible D gene TRBD2, 5 bases. The CDR3 is 14 amino acids. Trimming removed 2 bases from V and 6 bases from J, with 10 bases in between. Germline loops: CDR1 MNHNY, CDR2 SVGAGI (reference sequence). The CDR3 nucleotides are TGTGCCAGCAGTTACGAGGGAAAGGCCGGGGAGCTGTTTTTT. This translates into CASSYEGKAGELFF.

The genes are TRBV5-1 and TRBJ2-5; D is perhaps TRBD2 (5 bases). This CDR3 has 15 residues. Trimming took off 2 bases at V and 0 bases at J, with 11 bases between the two ends. Germline loops: CDR1 SGHRS, CDR2 YFSETQ. The CDR3 sequence is CASSLQTRDQETQYF. The CDR3 DNA follows: TGCGCCAGCAGCTTACAAACTAGGGACCAAGAGACCCAGTACTTC. The whole variable domain, remainder taken from reference TRBV5-1 and TRBJ2-5, is KAGVTQTPRYLIKTRGQQVTLSCSPISGHRSVSWYQQTPGQGLQFLFEYFSETQRNKGNFPGRFSGRQFSNSRSEMNVSTLELGDSALYLCASSLQTRDQETQYFGPGTRLLVL.

The J gene is TRBJ2-7, the V gene TRBV4-1; tentatively, D is TRBD1 or TRBD2 (8 bases each). The germline V gene encodes CDR1 MGHRA and CDR2 YSYEKL. V was trimmed by 4 bases and J by 3 bases, leaving 16 bases between them. This CDR3 comprises 15 residues. CDR3 residues: CASSRNSGTGYEQYF. The CDR3 coding sequence is TGCGCCAGCAGCCGGAATAGCGGGACAGGCTACGAGCAGTACTTC.

Points on this clone: Other DNA sequences in the same sample also yield this CDR3. The chain employs TRBV4-1 and TRBJ2-2; no firm D call. V was shortened by 2 bases and J by 6 bases, with 7 bases between the two germline ends. The CDR3 has 13 amino acids. In germline, CDR1 is MGHRA, CDR2 YSYEKL. Written as DNA, the CDR3 is TGCGCCAGCAGCCAATTAGCATCCGGGGAGCTGTTTTTT. The encoded protein is CASSQLASGELFF.

The chain recombines TRBV18 with TRBJ1-1; D is undetermined. Germline V lookup: CDR1 KGHSH, CDR2 LQKENI. This CDR3 has 13 amino acids. The V and J ends lost 6 bases and 2 bases respectively, with 10 bases between them. The CDR3 is CASSPEINTEAFF. The CDR3 DNA reads as TGTGCCAGCTCGCCAGAGATTAACACTGAAGCTTTCTTT.

CDR3 in DNA: TGTGCCAGCTCACCCTACGGACAGCCCATCTCCTACGAGCAGTACTTC. Residues: CASSPYGQPISYEQYF. The rearrangement joins TRBV18 to TRBJ2-7; perhaps TRBD1 as D (6 bases). V dropped 3 bases and J dropped 0 bases, with 15 bases sitting between them. Germline-derived CDR1 and CDR2 are KGHSH and LQKENI. This CDR3 region has 16 residues. The full variable domain, its missing parts supplied by reference TRBV18 and TRBJ2-7, is NAGVMQNPRHLVRRRGQEARLRCSPMKGHSHVYWYRQLPEEGLKFMVYLQKENIIDESGMPKERFSAEFPKEGPSILRIQQVVRGDSAAYFCASSPYGQPISYEQYFGPGTRLTVT.

V is TRBV15 and J is TRBJ2-6; no clear D. Between the trimmed V and J ends, which lost 2 bases and 0 bases, there was a span of 5 bases. CDR1 and CDR2 from the germline V gene are LNHNV and YYDKDF (reference sequence). The CDR3 spans 15 residues. Here the CDR3 DNA reads TGTGCCACCAGCAGAAGTCCCTCTGGGGCCAACGTCCTGACTTTC. Its protein is CATSRSPSGANVLTF.

Note on this clone: Different DNA sequences within this sample yield the same CDR3. The chain recombines TRBV18 with TRBJ1-5; D not certain. CDR3 length: 12 amino acids. Germline-derived CDR1 and CDR2 are KGHSH and LQKENI. V gave up 3 bases and J gave up 4 bases, with 4 bases separating them. DNA of the CDR3: TGTGCCAGCTCACCCCCGAATCAGCCCCAGCATTTT. Protein: CASSPPNQPQHF.

The V gene is TRBV5-5, the J gene TRBJ2-7; D might be TRBD2 (5 bases). The CDR3 is 17 amino acids. CDR1 and CDR2 from the germline V gene are SGHKS and YYEKEE (reference sequence). V was pared by 3 bases and J by 2 bases, with 21 bases between. In DNA, the CDR3 is TGTGCCAGCAGCTCAGCGGCTAGTAACCCCATGACCTACGAGCAGTACTTC. Translating it yields CASSSAASNPMTYEQYF.

The V call is TRBV18, the J call TRBJ2-3; D is undetermined. CDR1 and CDR2 (germline): KGHSH, LQKENI. The CDR3 is 15 residues long. V was shortened by 0 bases and J by 2 bases, with 9 bases between the two germline ends. The CDR3 DNA is TGTGCCAGCTCACCACCGTTCGATCCCACAGATACGCAGTATTTT. It codes for CASSPPFDPTDTQYF.

The chain uses TRBV4-3 and TRBJ2-2; D perhaps matches TRBD1 (5 bases). The V and J ends lost 4 bases and 5 bases respectively, with 11 bases between them. Germline CDR1 and CDR2: LGHNA and YSLEER. The CDR3 has 14 amino acids. CDR3 sequence: CASSLRTLTGELFF. The DNA for the CDR3 is TGCGCCAGCAGCCTTAGGACATTGACCGGGGAGCTGTTTTTT.

The J gene is TRBJ2-1, the V gene TRBV7-9, with 8 bases lining up with TRBD1. This CDR3 spans 18 amino acids. Germline CDR1 is SEHNR and CDR2 is FQNEAQ (reference sequence). V lost 5 bases to trimming and J lost 0 bases; unmatched junction nucleotides: 12. The DNA of the CDR3 is TGTGCCAGCAGCCGTATATTGGGGACAGGAGACTCCTACAATGAGCAGTTCTTC. This gives the protein CASSRILGTGDSYNEQFF.

This clone was seen only once. This rearrangement joins TRBV10-1 to TRBJ2-5, with D tentatively TRBD1 (6 bases). CDR3 length: 15 amino acids. The germline gives CDR1 WNHNN, CDR2 SYGVQD (reference sequence). V lost 0 bases, J lost 3 bases, and 11 bases lay in between. CDR3 in DNA: TGCGCCAGCAGTGAGTCGGCCAGGGGAAAAGAGACCCAGTACTTC. Translating it yields CASSESARGKETQYF.

The chain carries TRBV5-1 and TRBJ1-2, with 7 bases aligning to TRBD1. Germline loops: CDR1 SGHRS, CDR2 YFSETQ. The V and J ends lost 4 bases and 8 bases, in that order; junction bases with no gene match: 14. The CDR3 is made up of 15 amino acids. The CDR3 DNA reads as TGCGCCAGCAGCCCATCGGCGACAGGGCCCATGGGCTACACCTTC. It is translated as CASSPSATGPMGYTF.

The rearrangement uses TRBV19 and TRBJ2-1; D is undetermined. This CDR3 comprises 13 residues. The V gene's germline CDR1 is LNHDA and CDR2 SQIVND (reference sequence). With 1 base removed from V and 5 bases from J, the gap between germline ends came to 6 bases. CDR3 in amino acids: CASSIVANNEQFF. CDR3 DNA sequence: TGTGCCAGTAGTATAGTTGCTAACAATGAGCAGTTCTTC.

The rearrangement links TRBV19 to TRBJ2-5; D gene unclear. The length of the CDR3 is 13 residues. Per germline, CDR1 LNHDA and CDR2 SQIVND (reference sequence). V was cut by 4 bases and J by 5 bases, with 11 bases left in between. The CDR3 here is CASSTVGSETQYF. The CDR3 region has the DNA TGTGCCAGTAGTACGGTGGGGTCGGAGACCCAGTACTTC.

V is TRBV5-1 and J is TRBJ2-7; 10 bases map to TRBD1. Germline loops: CDR1 SGHRS, CDR2 YFSETQ. The length of the CDR3 is 14 residues. The V gene end was trimmed by 3 bases and the J gene end by 4 bases; junction bases not matched to a gene: 4. The CDR3 here is CASSSLGQGYEQYF. In DNA, the CDR3 is TGCGCCAGCAGCTCCCTGGGACAGGGGTACGAGCAGTACTTC. Drawing the rest from reference TRBV5-1 and TRBJ2-7, the complete variable domain is KAGVTQTPRYLIKTRGQQVTLSCSPISGHRSVSWYQQTPGQGLQFLFEYFSETQRNKGNFPGRFSGRQFSNSRSEMNVSTLELGDSALYLCASSSLGQGYEQYFGPGTRLTVT.

The chain's CDR3 is CAQDNGYTF. CDR3 coding DNA: TGTGCCCAAGACAATGGCTACACCTTC. The chain recombines TRBV30 with TRBJ1-2, with D unresolved. V was cut by 8 bases and J by 6 bases, with 7 bases left in between. The CDR3 covers 9 residues. Germline CDR1 GTSNPN, CDR2 SVGIG (reference sequence).

The genes are TRBV7-6 and TRBJ2-5; no clear D. The CDR3 covers 14 residues. Trimming removed 5 bases from V and 1 base from J, with 11 bases in between. Germline V gives CDR1 SGHVS, CDR2 FNYEAQ. DNA for the CDR3: TGTGCCAGCAGCCCCACTAACTTCCAAGAGACCCAGTACTTC. It yields the protein CASSPTNFQETQYF.

The sample holds one count of this clone. The chain carries TRBV11-3 and TRBJ2-7; D gene uncertain. The V gene's germline CDR1 is SGHNT and CDR2 YENEEA. CDR3 size: 14 residues. With 5 bases removed from V and 2 bases from J, the gap between germline ends came to 13 bases. The DNA for the CDR3 is TGTGCCAGCAGCGATACAGTAGGGCCCTACGAGCAGTACTTC. This translates into CASSDTVGPYEQYF. Looking up the rest from reference TRBV11-3 and TRBJ2-7 gives the full variable domain: EAGVVQSPRYKIIEKKQPVAFWCNPISGHNTLYWYLQNLGQGPELLIRYENEEAVDDSQLPKDRFSAERLKGVDSTLKIQPAELGDSAVYLCASSDTVGPYEQYFGPGTRLTVT.

The gene calls are TRBV5-1 and TRBJ2-5; D is unresolved. The germline gives CDR1 SGHRS, CDR2 YFSETQ. CDR3 length equals 13 residues. V lost 3 bases, J lost 2 bases, and 8 bases lay in between. As DNA, the CDR3 is TGCGCCAGCAGCTCGTCCTCACAAGAGACCCAGTACTTC. It is translated as CASSSSSQETQYF.

The chain has TRBV18 and TRBJ2-1; unclear D gene. Germline V lookup: CDR1 KGHSH, CDR2 LQKENI. V lost 3 bases, J lost 5 bases, and 17 bases lay in between. The CDR3 is made up of 16 amino acids. CDR3 protein: CASSPRAPTSDNEQFF. The CDR3 region has the DNA TGTGCCAGCTCACCTCGGGCCCCAACTTCGGACAATGAGCAGTTCTTC.